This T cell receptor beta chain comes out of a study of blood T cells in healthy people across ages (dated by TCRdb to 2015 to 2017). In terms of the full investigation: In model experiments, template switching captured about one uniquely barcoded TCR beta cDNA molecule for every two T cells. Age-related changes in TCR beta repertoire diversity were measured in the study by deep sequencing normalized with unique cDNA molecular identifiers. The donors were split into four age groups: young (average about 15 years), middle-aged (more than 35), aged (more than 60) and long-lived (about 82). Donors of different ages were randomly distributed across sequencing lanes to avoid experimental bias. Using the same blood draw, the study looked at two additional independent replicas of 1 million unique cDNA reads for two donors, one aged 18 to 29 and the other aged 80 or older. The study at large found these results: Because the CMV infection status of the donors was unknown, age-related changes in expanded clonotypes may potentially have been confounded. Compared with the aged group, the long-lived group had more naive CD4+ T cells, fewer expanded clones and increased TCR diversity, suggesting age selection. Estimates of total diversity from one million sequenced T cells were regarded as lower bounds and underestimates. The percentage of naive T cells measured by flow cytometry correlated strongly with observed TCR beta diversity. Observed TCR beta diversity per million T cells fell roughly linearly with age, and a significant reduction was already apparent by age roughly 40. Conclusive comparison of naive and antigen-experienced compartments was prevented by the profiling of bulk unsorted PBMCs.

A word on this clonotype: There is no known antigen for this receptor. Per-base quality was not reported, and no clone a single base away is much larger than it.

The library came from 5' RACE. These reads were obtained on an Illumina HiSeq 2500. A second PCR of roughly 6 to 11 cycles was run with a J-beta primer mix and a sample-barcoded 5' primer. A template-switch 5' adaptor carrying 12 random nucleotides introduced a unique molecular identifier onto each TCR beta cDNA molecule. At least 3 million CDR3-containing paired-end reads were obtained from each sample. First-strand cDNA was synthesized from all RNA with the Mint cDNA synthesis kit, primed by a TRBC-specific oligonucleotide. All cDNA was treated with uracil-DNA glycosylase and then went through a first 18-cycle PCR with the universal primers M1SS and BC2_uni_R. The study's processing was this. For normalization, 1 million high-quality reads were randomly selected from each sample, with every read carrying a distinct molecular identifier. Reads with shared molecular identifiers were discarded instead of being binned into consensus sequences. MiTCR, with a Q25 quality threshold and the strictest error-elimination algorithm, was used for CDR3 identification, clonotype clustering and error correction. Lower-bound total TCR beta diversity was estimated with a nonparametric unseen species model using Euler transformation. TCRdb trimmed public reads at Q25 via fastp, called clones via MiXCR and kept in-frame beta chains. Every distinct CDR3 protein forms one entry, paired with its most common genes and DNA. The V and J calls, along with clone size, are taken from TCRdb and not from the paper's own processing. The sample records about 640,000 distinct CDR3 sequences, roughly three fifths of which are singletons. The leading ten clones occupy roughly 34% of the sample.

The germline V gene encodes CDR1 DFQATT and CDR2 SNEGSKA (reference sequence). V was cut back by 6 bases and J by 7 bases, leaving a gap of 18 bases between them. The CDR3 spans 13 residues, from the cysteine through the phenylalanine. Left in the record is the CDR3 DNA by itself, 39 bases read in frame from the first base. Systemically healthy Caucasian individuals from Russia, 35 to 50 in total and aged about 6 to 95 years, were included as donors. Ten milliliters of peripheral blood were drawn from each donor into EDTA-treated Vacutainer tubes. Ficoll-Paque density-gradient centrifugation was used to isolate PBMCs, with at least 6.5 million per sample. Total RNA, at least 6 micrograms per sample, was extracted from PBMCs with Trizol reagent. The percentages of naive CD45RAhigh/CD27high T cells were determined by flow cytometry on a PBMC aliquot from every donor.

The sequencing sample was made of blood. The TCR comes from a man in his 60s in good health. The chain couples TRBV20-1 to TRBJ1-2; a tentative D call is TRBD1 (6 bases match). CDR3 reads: CSAGTPSSAGYTF. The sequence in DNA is TGCAGTGCCGGGACACCCAGTTCGGCTGGCTACACCTTC.